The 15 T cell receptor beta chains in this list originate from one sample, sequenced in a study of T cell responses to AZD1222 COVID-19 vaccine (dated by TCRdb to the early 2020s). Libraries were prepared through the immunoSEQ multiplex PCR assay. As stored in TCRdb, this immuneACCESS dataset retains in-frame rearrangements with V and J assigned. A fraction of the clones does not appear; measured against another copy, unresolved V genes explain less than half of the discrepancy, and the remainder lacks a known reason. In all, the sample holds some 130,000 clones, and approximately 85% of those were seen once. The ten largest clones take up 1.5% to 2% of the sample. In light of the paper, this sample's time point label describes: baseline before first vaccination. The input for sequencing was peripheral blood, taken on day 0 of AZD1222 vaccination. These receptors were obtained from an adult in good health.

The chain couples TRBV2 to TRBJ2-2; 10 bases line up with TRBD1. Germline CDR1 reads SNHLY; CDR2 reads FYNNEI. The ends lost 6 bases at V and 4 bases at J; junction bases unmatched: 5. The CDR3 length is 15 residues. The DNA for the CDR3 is TGTGCCAGCAGGGTGCGGACAGGGGGCACCGGGGAGCTGTTTTTT. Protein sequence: CASRVRTGGTGELFF. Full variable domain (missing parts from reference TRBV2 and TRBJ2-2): EPEVTQTPSHQVTQMGQEVILRCVPISNHLYFYWYRQILGQKVEFLVSFYNNEISEKSEIFDDQFSVERPDGSNFTLKIRSTKLEDSAMYFCASRVRTGGTGELFFGEGSRLTVL.

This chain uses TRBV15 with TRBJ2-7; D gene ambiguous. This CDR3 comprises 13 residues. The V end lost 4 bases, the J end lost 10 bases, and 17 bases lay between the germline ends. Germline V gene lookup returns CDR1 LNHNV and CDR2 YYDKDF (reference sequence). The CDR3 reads CATSTRVPPTQYF. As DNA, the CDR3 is TGTGCCACCAGCACCCGGGTGCCACCCACCCAGTACTTC.

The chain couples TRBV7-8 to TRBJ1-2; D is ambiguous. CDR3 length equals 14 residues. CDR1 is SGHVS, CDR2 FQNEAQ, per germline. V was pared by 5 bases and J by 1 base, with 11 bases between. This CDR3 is CASSLSQSNYGYTF. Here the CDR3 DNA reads TGTGCCAGCAGCCTTTCACAGAGTAACTATGGCTACACCTTC.

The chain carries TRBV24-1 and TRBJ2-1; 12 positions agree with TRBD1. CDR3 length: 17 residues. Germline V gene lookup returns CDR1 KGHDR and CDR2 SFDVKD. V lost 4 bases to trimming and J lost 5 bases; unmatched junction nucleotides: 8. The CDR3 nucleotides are TGTGCCACCAGTGACCCCGGGACAGGGGGCGCAAACAATGAGCAGTTCTTC. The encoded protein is CATSDPGTGGANNEQFF.

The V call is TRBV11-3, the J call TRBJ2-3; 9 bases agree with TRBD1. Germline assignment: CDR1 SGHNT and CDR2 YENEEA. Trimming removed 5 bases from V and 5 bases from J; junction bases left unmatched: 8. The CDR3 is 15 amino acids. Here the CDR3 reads CASSRGTGWIDTQYF. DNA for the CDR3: TGTGCCAGCAGCCGCGGGACAGGGTGGATAGATACGCAGTATTTT. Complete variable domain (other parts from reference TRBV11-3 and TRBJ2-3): EAGVVQSPRYKIIEKKQPVAFWCNPISGHNTLYWYLQNLGQGPELLIRYENEEAVDDSQLPKDRFSAERLKGVDSTLKIQPAELGDSAVYLCASSRGTGWIDTQYFGPGTRLTVL.

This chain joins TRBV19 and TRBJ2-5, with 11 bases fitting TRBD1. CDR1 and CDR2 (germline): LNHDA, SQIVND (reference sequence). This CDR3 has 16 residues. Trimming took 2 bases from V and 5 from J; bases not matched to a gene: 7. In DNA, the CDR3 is TGTGCCAGTAGTATAAGGACAGGGGGCGTTAGGGAGACCCAGTACTTC. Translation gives CASSIRTGGVRETQYF.

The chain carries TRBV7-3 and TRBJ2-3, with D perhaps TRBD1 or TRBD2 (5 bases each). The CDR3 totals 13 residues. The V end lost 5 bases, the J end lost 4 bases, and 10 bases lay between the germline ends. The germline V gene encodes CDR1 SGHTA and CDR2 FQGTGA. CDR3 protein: CASSGTGADTQYF. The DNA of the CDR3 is TGTGCCAGCAGCGGGACCGGGGCAGATACGCAGTATTTT. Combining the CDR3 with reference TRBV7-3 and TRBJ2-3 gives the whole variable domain GAGVSQTPSNKVTEKGKYVELRCDPISGHTALYWYRQSLGQGPEFLIYFQGTGAADDSGLPNDRFFAVRPEGSVSTLKIQRTERGDSAVYLCASSGTGADTQYFGPGTRLTVL.

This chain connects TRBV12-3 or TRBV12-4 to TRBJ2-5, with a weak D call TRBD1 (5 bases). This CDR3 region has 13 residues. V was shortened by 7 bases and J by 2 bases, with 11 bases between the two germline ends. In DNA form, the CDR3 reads TGTGCCAGCACCCTCGACAGACAAGAGACCCAGTACTTC. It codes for CASTLDRQETQYF.

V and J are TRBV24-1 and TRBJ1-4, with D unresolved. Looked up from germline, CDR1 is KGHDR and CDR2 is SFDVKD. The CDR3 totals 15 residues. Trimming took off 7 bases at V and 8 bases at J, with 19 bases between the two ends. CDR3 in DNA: TGTGCCACCAGCAGAGCCGACGGCAACGGGGAAAAACTGTTTTTT. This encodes CATSRADGNGEKLFF.

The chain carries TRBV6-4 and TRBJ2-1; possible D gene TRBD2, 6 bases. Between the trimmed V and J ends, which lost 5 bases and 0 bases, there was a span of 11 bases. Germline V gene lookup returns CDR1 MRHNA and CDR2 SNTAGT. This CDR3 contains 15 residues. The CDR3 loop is CASSSGESSYNEQFF. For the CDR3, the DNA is TGTGCCAGCAGTTCGGGGGAGAGCTCCTACAATGAGCAGTTCTTC.

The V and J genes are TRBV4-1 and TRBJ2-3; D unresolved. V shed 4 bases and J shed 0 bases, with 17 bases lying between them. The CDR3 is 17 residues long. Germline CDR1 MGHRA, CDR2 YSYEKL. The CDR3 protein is CASSPAQAVRSTDTQYF. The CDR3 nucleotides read TGCGCCAGCAGCCCAGCGCAGGCCGTTCGGAGCACAGATACGCAGTATTTT.

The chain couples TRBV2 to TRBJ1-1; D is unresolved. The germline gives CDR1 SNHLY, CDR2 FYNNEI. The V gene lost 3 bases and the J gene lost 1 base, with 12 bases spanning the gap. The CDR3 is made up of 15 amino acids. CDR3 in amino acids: CASSDLLRQNTEAFF. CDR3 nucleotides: TGTGCCAGCAGTGATTTGCTAAGACAGAACACTGAAGCTTTCTTT.

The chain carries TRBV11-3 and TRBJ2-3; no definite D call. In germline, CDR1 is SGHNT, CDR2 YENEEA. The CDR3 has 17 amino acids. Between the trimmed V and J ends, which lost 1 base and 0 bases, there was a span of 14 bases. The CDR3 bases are TGTGCCAGCAGCTTAGTCACGATAGCAGCTAGCACAGATACGCAGTATTTT. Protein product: CASSLVTIAASTDTQYF.

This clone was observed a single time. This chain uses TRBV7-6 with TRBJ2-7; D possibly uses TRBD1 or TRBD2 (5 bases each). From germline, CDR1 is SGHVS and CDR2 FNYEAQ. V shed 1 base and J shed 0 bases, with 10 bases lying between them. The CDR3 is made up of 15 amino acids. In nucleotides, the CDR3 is TGTGCCAGCAGCTTAGAGGGACGGAGCTCCTACGAGCAGTACTTC. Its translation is CASSLEGRSSYEQYF.

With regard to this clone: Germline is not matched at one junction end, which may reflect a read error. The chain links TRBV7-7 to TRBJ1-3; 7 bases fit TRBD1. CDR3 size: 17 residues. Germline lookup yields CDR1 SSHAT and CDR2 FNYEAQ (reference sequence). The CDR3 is CASSLGGKDRVGNTIYF. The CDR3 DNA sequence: TGTGCTAGCAGCTTAGGGGGGAAAGACAGGGTTGGAAACACCATATATTTT.